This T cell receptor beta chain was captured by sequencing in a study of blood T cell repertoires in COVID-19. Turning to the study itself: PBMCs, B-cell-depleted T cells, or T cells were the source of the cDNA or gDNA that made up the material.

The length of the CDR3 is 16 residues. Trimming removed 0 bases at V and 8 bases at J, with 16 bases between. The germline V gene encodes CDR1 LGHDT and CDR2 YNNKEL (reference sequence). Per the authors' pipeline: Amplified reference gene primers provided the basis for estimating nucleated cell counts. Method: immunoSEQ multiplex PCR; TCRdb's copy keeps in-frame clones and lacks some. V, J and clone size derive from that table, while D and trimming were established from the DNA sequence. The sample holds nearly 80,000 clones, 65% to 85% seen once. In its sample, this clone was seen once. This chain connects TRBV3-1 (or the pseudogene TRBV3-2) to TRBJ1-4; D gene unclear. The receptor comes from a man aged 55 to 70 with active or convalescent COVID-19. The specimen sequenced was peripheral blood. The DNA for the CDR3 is TGTGCCAGCAGCCAAGAACGGGTACGCGTCGGCGAAAAACTGTTTTTT. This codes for CASSQERVRVGEKLFF.